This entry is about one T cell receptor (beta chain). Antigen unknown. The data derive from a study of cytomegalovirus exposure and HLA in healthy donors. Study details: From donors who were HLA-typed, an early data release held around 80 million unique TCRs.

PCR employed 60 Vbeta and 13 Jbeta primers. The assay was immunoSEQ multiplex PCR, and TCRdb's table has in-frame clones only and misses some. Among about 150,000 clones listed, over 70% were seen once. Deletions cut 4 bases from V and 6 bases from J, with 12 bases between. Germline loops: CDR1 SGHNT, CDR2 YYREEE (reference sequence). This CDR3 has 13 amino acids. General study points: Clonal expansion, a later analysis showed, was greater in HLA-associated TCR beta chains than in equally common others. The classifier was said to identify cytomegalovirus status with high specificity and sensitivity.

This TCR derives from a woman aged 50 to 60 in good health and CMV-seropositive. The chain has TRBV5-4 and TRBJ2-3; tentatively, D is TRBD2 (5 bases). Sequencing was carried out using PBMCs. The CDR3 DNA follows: TGTGCCAGCAGCGTAGAAACTAGGGATACGCAGTATTTT. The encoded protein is CASSVETRDTQYF.